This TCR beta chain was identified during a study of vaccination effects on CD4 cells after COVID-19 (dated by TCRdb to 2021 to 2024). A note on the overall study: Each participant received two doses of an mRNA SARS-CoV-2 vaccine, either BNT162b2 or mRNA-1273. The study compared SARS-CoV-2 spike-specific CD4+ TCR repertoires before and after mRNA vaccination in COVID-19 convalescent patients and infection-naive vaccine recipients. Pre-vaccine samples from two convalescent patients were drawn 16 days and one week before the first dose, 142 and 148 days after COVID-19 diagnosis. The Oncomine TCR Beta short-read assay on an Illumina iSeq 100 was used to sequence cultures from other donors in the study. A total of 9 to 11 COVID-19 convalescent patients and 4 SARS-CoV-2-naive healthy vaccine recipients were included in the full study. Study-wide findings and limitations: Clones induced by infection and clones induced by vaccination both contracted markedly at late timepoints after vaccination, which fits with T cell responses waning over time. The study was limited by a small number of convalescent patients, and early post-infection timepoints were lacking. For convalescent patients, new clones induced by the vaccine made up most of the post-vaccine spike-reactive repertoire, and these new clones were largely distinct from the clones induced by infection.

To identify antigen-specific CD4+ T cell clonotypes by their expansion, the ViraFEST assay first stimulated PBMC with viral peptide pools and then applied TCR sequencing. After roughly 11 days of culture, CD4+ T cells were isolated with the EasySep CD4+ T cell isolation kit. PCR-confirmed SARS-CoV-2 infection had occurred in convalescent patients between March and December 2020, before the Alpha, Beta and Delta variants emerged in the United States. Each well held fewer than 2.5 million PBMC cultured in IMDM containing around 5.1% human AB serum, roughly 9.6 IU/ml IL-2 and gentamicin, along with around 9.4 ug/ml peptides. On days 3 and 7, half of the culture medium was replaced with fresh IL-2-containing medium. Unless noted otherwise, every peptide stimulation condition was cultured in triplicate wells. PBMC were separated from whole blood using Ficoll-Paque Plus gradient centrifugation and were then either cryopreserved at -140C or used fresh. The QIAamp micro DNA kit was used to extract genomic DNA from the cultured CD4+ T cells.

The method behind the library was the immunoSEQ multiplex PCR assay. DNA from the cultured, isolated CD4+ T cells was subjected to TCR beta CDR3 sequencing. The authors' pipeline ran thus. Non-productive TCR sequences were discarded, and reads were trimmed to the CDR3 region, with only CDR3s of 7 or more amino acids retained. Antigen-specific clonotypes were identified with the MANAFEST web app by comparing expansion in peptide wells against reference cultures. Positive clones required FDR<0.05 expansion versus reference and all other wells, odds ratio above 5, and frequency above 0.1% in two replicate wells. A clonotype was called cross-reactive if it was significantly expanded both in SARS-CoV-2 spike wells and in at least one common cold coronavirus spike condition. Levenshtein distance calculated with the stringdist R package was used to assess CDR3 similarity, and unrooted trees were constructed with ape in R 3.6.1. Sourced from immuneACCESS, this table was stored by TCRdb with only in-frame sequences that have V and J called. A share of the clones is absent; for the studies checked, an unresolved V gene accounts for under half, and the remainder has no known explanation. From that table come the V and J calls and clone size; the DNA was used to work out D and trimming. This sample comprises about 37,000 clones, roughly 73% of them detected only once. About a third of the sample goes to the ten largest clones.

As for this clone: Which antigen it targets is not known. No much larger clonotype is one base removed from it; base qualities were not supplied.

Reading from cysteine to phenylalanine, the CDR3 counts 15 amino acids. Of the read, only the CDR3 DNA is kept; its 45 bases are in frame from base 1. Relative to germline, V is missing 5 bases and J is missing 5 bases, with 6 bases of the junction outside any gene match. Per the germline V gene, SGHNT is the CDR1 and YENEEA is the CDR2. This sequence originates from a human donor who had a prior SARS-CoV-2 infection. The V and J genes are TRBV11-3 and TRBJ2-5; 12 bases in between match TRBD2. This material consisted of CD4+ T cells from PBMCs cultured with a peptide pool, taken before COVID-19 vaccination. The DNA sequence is TGTGCCAGCAGCCTTCGGACTAGCGGGGTTGAGACCCAGTACTTC. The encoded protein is CASSLRTSGVETQYF.